The rows below give T cell receptor beta chains drawn from one sample of a study of CD8 T cells in ankylosing spondylitis. TCRdb itself ran the 5' RACE reads through MiXCR, one entry per CDR3 protein. The sample carries more than 150,000 distinct CDR3 sequences, about 13% recorded once. Sequences were obtained from blood, either unsorted or a sorted T cell fraction (not recorded which). These TCRs come from a male donor with ankylosing spondylitis or in good health (not recorded which). CDR3s include the opening cysteine and the closing phenylalanine or tryptophan. Each record gives: V gene, J gene, D gene, clone size, CDR3 DNA, CDR3 protein. D genes are given only for firm matches. Clone size, where shown, is once, few, many, or a class for clones that have expanded.

v_call: TRBV12-3/TRBV12-4; j_call: TRBJ1-2; d_call: .; clone_size: .; cdr3_nt: TGTGCCAGCAGTTTCGGGGCAGGACAAATCTATGGCTACACCTTC; cdr3_aa: CASSFGAGQIYGYTF
v_call: TRBV4-1; j_call: TRBJ2-3; d_call: TRBD2; clone_size: few; cdr3_nt: TGCGCCAGCAGCCAACCCCTCGGACTAGCGGGGGACCCGGGGGGGAAAGATACGCAGTATTTT; cdr3_aa: CASSQPLGLAGDPGGKDTQYF
v_call: TRBV5-1; j_call: TRBJ2-5; d_call: TRBD1; clone_size: few; cdr3_nt: TGCGCCAGCAGCTCCGGGACAGGGGGCCCGGAGACCCAGTACTTC; cdr3_aa: CASSSGTGGPETQYF
v_call: TRBV27; j_call: TRBJ1-4; d_call: TRBD1; clone_size: .; cdr3_nt: TGTGCCAGCAGTTCGTTACAGGGGGGTGAAAAACTGTTTTTT; cdr3_aa: CASSSLQGGEKLFF
v_call: TRBV6-5; j_call: TRBJ1-4; d_call: .; clone_size: .; cdr3_nt: TGTGCCAGCAGTTACTCTCTGAGGGATGAAGAAAAACTGTTTTTT; cdr3_aa: CASSYSLRDEEKLFF
v_call: TRBV5-5; j_call: TRBJ1-2; d_call: .; clone_size: many; cdr3_nt: TGTGCCAGCAGCTCCTGGACCGATAGCTATGGCTACACCTTC; cdr3_aa: CASSSWTDSYGYTF
v_call: TRBV5-1; j_call: TRBJ1-6; d_call: .; clone_size: few; cdr3_nt: TGCGCCAGCGGGGTTGCCTATAATTCACCCCTCCACTTT; cdr3_aa: CASGVAYNSPLHF
v_call: TRBV12-3/TRBV12-4; j_call: TRBJ1-1; d_call: .; clone_size: .; cdr3_nt: TGTGCCAGCAGTTTCTCTCCCAGAGGTCGCACTGAAGCTTTCTTT; cdr3_aa: CASSFSPRGRTEAFF
v_call: TRBV6-5; j_call: TRBJ2-2; d_call: .; clone_size: .; cdr3_nt: TGTGCCAGCAGTTACTCGAGTCAGGCAGCGAACACCGGGGAGCTGTTTTTT; cdr3_aa: CASSYSSQAANTGELFF
v_call: TRBV7-9; j_call: TRBJ1-2; d_call: .; clone_size: .; cdr3_nt: TGTGCCAGCAGCTCGCAGGGTTGGACTAACTATGGCTACACCTTC; cdr3_aa: CASSSQGWTNYGYTF
v_call: TRBV9; j_call: TRBJ2-1; d_call: .; clone_size: many; cdr3_nt: TGTGCCAGCAGCTCTCCACTAGTTTACAATGAGCAGTTCTTC; cdr3_aa: CASSSPLVYNEQFF
v_call: TRBV10-3; j_call: TRBJ2-2; d_call: .; clone_size: .; cdr3_nt: TGTGCCAGCGAGGGGACCGGGGAGCTGTTTTTT; cdr3_aa: CASEGTGELFF
v_call: TRBV20-1; j_call: TRBJ2-5; d_call: .; clone_size: .; cdr3_nt: TGCAGTGCTAGAGAGGCGGGACGGGCCCAGTACTTC; cdr3_aa: CSAREAGRAQYF
v_call: TRBV5-1; j_call: TRBJ1-1; d_call: TRBD1; clone_size: few; cdr3_nt: TGCGCCAGCCAACCCGGGACAGGGAATATATTTTCGGACACTGAAGCTTTCTTT; cdr3_aa: CASQPGTGNIFSDTEAFF
v_call: TRBV20-1; j_call: TRBJ2-7; d_call: TRBD1; clone_size: .; cdr3_nt: TGCAGTGCTAGAGATTGGCCAGGGGGACCCACCTACGAGCAGTACTTC; cdr3_aa: CSARDWPGGPTYEQYF
v_call: TRBV16; j_call: TRBJ1-1; d_call: .; clone_size: few; cdr3_nt: TGTGCCAGCAGCTGGGGCACTGGGGGCACTGAAGCTTTCTTT; cdr3_aa: CASSWGTGGTEAFF
v_call: TRBV29-1; j_call: TRBJ2-3; d_call: TRBD2; clone_size: few; cdr3_nt: TGCAGCGTTGAGTGGAAAGCAGCGGGGGGGCCAGATACGCAGTATTTT; cdr3_aa: CSVEWKAAGGPDTQYF
v_call: TRBV20-1; j_call: TRBJ2-1; d_call: TRBD2; clone_size: .; cdr3_nt: TGCAGTGCTAGTAGGTTGGGACTAGCGGGGAATGAGCAGTTCTTC; cdr3_aa: CSASRLGLAGNEQFF
v_call: TRBV9; j_call: TRBJ2-1; d_call: .; clone_size: .; cdr3_nt: TGTGCCAGCTCGCGGGACTCCTCCTACAATGAGCAGTTCTTC; cdr3_aa: CASSRDSSYNEQFF
v_call: TRBV4-1; j_call: TRBJ2-2; d_call: TRBD2; clone_size: .; cdr3_nt: TGCGCCAGCAGGGCGGGAGGCAACACCTGGGAGCTGTTTTTT; cdr3_aa: CASRAGGNTWELFF
v_call: TRBV11-2; j_call: TRBJ1-4; d_call: .; clone_size: few; cdr3_nt: TGTGCCAGCAGATTGGACAGCTATGAAAAACTGTTTTTT; cdr3_aa: CASRLDSYEKLFF
v_call: TRBV4-1; j_call: TRBJ2-1; d_call: TRBD2; clone_size: .; cdr3_nt: TGCGCCAGCAGCCAATGGATCGAGACGGGAGGGCCCCACAATGAGCAGTTCTTC; cdr3_aa: CASSQWIETGGPHNEQFF